The next 19 T cell receptor beta chains were all read from a single sample in a study of CD8+CD57+ T cells in acquired aplastic anemia. Sequencing involved patients with CD8+CD57+ cell expansion previously shown by flow cytometry. The use of genomic DNA as template underpinned the TCR beta VDJ and CDR3 profiling. TCRdb recomputed calls from the reads with MiXCR, one row per CDR3 protein. The sample yields 150,000 to 200,000 distinct CDR3 sequences, around 47% seen once. Sequencing was carried out using sorted CD4+, CD8+, or CD8+CD57+ T cells (not recorded which) from PBMCs. Receptors were obtained from a human donor with aplastic anemia.

The J gene is TRBJ1-5, the V gene TRBV7-8; no reliable D call. This CDR3 contains 12 residues. Germline loops: CDR1 SGHVS, CDR2 FQNEAQ. V was cut by 5 bases and J by 10 bases, with 12 bases left in between. CDR3 sequence reads: CASSVDLRPQHF. The CDR3 DNA is TGTGCCAGCAGCGTTGACCTTCGACCCCAGCATTTT.

This clonotype was picked up one time. Since a much larger clone is just one base distant, this may be a read error. The chain is built from TRBV4-2 and TRBJ2-1, with 10 bases matching TRBD2. The V gene's germline CDR1 is LGHNA and CDR2 YNFKEQ. The CDR3 consists of 15 residues. Here the CDR3 reads CASSQGTSGYNEQLF. CDR3 in DNA: TGTGCCAGCAGCCAAGGGACTAGCGGATACAATGAGCAGCTCTTC.

The J gene is TRBJ1-6, the V gene TRBV24-1; D gene ambiguous. There are 14 residues in the CDR3. Germline V gene data show CDR1 as KGHDR and CDR2 as SFDVKD. With 4 bases removed from V and 10 bases from J, the gap between germline ends came to 13 bases. This CDR3 reads CATSERETLSPLHF. The CDR3 bases are TGTGCCACCAGTGAACGAGAGACACTCTCACCCCTCCACTTT.

Here the CDR3 DNA reads TGTGCCACCAGCGTCGGGACAAATTCACCCCTCCACTTT. As protein: CATSVGTNSPLHF. The rearrangement links TRBV15 to TRBJ1-6; maybe TRBD1 (6 bases). Germline loops: CDR1 LNHNV, CDR2 YYDKDF (reference sequence). The CDR3 loop spans 13 amino acids. V was cut by 5 bases and J by 7 bases, with 9 bases left in between.

The chain combines TRBV24-1 with TRBJ2-3; tentatively, D is TRBD2 (6 bases). Germline CDR1 is KGHDR and CDR2 is SFDVKD. CDR3 length: 15 residues. V was clipped by 8 bases and J by 3 bases, with 17 bases between them. CDR3 sequence: CATTSGELETDTQYF. The CDR3 region has the DNA TGTGCCACCACCTCGGGGGAGTTGGAAACAGATACGCAGTATTTT.

This chain's CDR3 is CAWMESGGGRQYF. The CDR3 DNA reads as TGTGCCTGGATGGAAAGCGGGGGAGGTAGGCAGTATTTT. V gene TRBV30 combines with J gene TRBJ2-3, with 8 bases fitting TRBD2. Germline V gene data show CDR1 as GTSNPN and CDR2 as SVGIG (reference sequence). The ends lost 4 bases at V and 11 bases at J; junction bases unmatched: 11. The CDR3 extends over 13 amino acids.

This chain uses TRBV7-2 with TRBJ1-1; D remains unclear. V was cut by 3 bases and J by 9 bases, with 5 bases left in between. Germline V gene sequence: CDR1 SGHTA, CDR2 FQGNSA. CDR3 size: 10 residues. Written as DNA, the CDR3 is TGTGCCAGCAGCTTTTTACAAGCTTTCTTT. It is translated as CASSFLQAFF. The full variable domain, completed using reference TRBV7-2 and TRBJ1-1, is GAGVSQSPSNKVTEKGKDVELRCDPISGHTALYWYRQSLGQGLEFLIYFQGNSAPDKSGLPSDRFSAERTGGSVSTLTIQRTQQEDSAVYLCASSFLQAFFGQGTRLTVV.

The rearrangement uses TRBV29-1 and TRBJ1-2, with D perhaps matching TRBD1 (5 bases). The CDR3 spans 15 residues. The germline CDR1 and CDR2 sequences are SQVTM and ANQGSEA. V lost 5 bases to trimming and J lost 0 bases, with 16 bases between them. CDR3 nucleotide sequence: TGCAGCGTTCCAAGGGGTGGCATTACTAACTATGGCTACACCTTC. Amino acids: CSVPRGGITNYGYTF.

This rearrangement joins TRBV14 to TRBJ2-7; D is unresolved. V lost 0 bases and J 6 bases, leaving 6 bases between the germline ends. Germline CDR1 is SGHDN and CDR2 is FVKESK. CDR3 length: 12 residues. The CDR3: CASSQDGLEQYF. As DNA, the CDR3 is TGTGCCAGCAGCCAAGACGGCCTCGAGCAGTACTTC.

Comment on this clonotype: Sequence at one end of the junction differs from germline and may be a read error. The chain is built from TRBV29-1 and TRBJ2-2; 16 bases line up with TRBD2. The germline CDR1 and CDR2 sequences are SQVTM and ANQGSEA. CDR3 length: 18 residues. CDR3 bases: TGCAGCGTCGAAGTTGGGACTAGCGGGAGGGAGCACACCGGGGAGCTGTTTTTT. Its protein is CSVEVGTSGREHTGELFF.

V usage is TRBV20-1 and J usage is TRBJ2-1; no firm D call. The germline gives CDR1 DFQATT, CDR2 SNEGSKA (reference sequence). The CDR3 is 13 residues long. The V and J ends lost 1 base and 4 bases respectively, with 8 bases between them. The CDR3 here is CSARAYRYNEQFF. The CDR3 nucleotides read TGCAGTGCTAGAGCATACCGGTACAATGAGCAGTTCTTC.

This clonotype was observed at least ten times. V usage is TRBV14 and J usage is TRBJ2-1; D gene unclear. The CDR3 has 17 amino acids. The V end lost 2 bases, the J end lost 5 bases, and 19 bases lay between the germline ends. Germline V gene sequence: CDR1 SGHDN, CDR2 FVKESK. DNA for the CDR3: TGTGCCAGCAGCCAAATACACGCCCGATTGGGAAACAATGAGCAGTTCTTC. As protein: CASSQIHARLGNNEQFF.

The table lists this clonotype with many counts. The chain has TRBV5-1 and TRBJ2-7; D could derive from TRBD1 or TRBD2 (5 bases each). This CDR3 is 15 amino acids long. Germline CDR1 and CDR2: SGHRS and YFSETQ. Deletions cut 4 bases from V and 0 bases from J, with 14 bases between. CDR3 sequence reads: CASSELRGSSYEQYF. Here the CDR3 DNA reads TGCGCCAGCAGCGAACTTCGGGGCAGCTCCTACGAGCAGTACTTC.

The rearrangement joins TRBV12-3 or TRBV12-4 to TRBJ2-7, with D possibly being TRBD1 (6 bases). The CDR3 extends over 15 amino acids. Trimming removed 8 bases at V and 3 bases at J, with 20 bases between. CDR3 DNA: TGTGCCAGCGGGCCCCCGGGACAAGCGTTCTACGAGCAGTACTTC. It encodes CASGPPGQAFYEQYF.

The V gene is TRBV5-1, the J gene TRBJ2-7; D gene ambiguous. The CDR3 loop spans 13 amino acids. CDR1 is SGHRS, CDR2 YFSETQ, per germline. The V and J ends lost 5 bases and 2 bases respectively, with 11 bases between them. The CDR3 DNA is TGCGCCAGCAGTGTAGGGATAGCCTACGAGCAGTACTTC. Its translation: CASSVGIAYEQYF.

This clonotype was found many times. This sequence joins TRBV5-6 and TRBJ2-3, with 12 bases fitting TRBD2. Germline-derived CDR1 and CDR2 are SGHDT and YYEEEE. The CDR3 is made up of 19 amino acids. J lost 0 bases, V lost 3 bases, and 11 bases had no gene match. The DNA of the CDR3 is TGTGCCAGCAGCTGGTGGACAGCCGGGACTAGCGGGAGCACAGATACGCAGTATTTT. Translated, it gives CASSWWTAGTSGSTDTQYF.

The genes are TRBV7-9 and TRBJ2-2; D is uncertain. Germline V CDR1 and CDR2: SEHNR, FQNEAQ (reference sequence). This CDR3 region has 13 residues. V lost 5 bases and J 8 bases, leaving 12 bases between the germline ends. CDR3 nucleotide sequence: TGTGCCAGCAGCACTCCCAGGTCGGGGGAGCTGTTTTTT. Encoded protein: CASSTPRSGELFF.

Many counts were recorded for this clonotype. The V gene is TRBV5-5, the J gene TRBJ2-5; no firm D call. The length of the CDR3 is 13 residues. Trimming removed 4 bases from V and 2 bases from J, with 9 bases in between. Germline loops: CDR1 SGHKS, CDR2 YYEKEE (reference sequence). The CDR3 sequence is CASSPAAQETQYF. The CDR3 coding sequence is TGTGCCAGCAGCCCAGCCGCACAAGAGACCCAGTACTTC.

The V call is TRBV20-1, the J call TRBJ2-3; 9 bases agree with TRBD2. The trim removed 3 bases at V and 2 bases at J, leaving 3 bases unmatched. The CDR3 has 14 amino acids. The germline CDR1 and CDR2 sequences are DFQATT and SNEGSKA (reference sequence). CDR3 sequence (DNA): TGCAGTGCTAGGCGGGGGGGCCTCACAGATACGCAGTATTTT. Translation gives CSARRGGLTDTQYF.